This record covers a single T cell receptor (beta chain). The sample comes from a study of T cell changes during pregnancy in multiple sclerosis. TCRdb's copy holds only in-frame clones and misses some; the assay was immunoSEQ multiplex PCR. The profile shows under 55,000 clones, approximately 94% of them singletons. The receptor was derived from a female donor with multiple sclerosis, enrolled in a pregnancy study. This sample comprised CD4+ T cells from peripheral blood mononuclear cells, obtained in the third trimester of pregnancy.

The CDR3 spells CASTMRAGGDTQYF. The CDR3 coding sequence is TGCGCCAGCACTATGAGGGCGGGGGGAGATACGCAGTATTTT. This sequence joins TRBV5-1 and TRBJ2-3; 8 bases match TRBD2. V trimming: 6 bases; J trimming: 5 bases; junction bases outside the gene matches: 8. The CDR3 has 14 residues. CDR1 and CDR2 from the germline V gene are SGHRS and YFSETQ.